One and the same sample provided the 32 T cell receptor beta chains below, sequenced in a study of human T cells and chemical hapten exposure. Stated time point: patch test 1, 2 weeks after DPC sensitization. This sample's treatment: therapeutic diphenylcyclopropenone sensitization with weekly scalp DPC. TCRdb analysed the RACE reads with MiXCR anew, one entry per CDR3 protein. The table includes around 120,000 distinct CDR3 sequences, around an eighth detected once. Sequencing used whole blood, obtained in connection with sensitization to the hapten diphenylcyclopropenone (DPC). These receptors originate from a woman between 45 and 65 years old with alopecia areata. Some clones in this sample may be carry-over from other donors' samples.

This chain connects TRBV11-2 to TRBJ2-3; D is unclear. The CDR3 consists of 12 residues. Germline V CDR1 and CDR2: SGHAT, FQNNGV. The V and J ends lost 0 bases and 7 bases respectively, with 5 bases between them. The CDR3 DNA is TGTGCCAGCAGCTTAGAGGGAAATACGCAGTATTTT. This encodes CASSLEGNTQYF. Based on the CDR3 plus reference TRBV11-2 and TRBJ2-3, the full variable domain is EAGVAQSPRYKIIEKRQSVAFWCNPISGHATLYWYQQILGQGPKLLIQFQNNGVVDDSQLPKDRFSAERLKGVDSTLKIQPAKLEDSAVYLCASSLEGNTQYFGPGTRLTVL.

The V and J genes are TRBV18 and TRBJ1-4, with TRBD1 matching 9 bases. Germline V CDR1 and CDR2: KGHSH, LQKENI. This CDR3 is built from 14 residues. Losses at the gene ends were 3 bases for V and 7 bases for J; bases not matched to a gene: 3. The CDR3 loop reads CASSPPTGGEKLFF. The CDR3 nucleotides read TGTGCCAGCTCACCCCCGACAGGGGGTGAAAAACTGTTTTTT. The whole variable domain, filled in from reference TRBV18 and TRBJ1-4, reads NAGVMQNPRHLVRRRGQEARLRCSPMKGHSHVYWYRQLPEEGLKFMVYLQKENIIDESGMPKERFSAEFPKEGPSILRIQQVVRGDSAAYFCASSPPTGGEKLFFGSGTQLSVL.

This clonotype was seen more than once but under ten times. The rearrangement uses TRBV20-1 and TRBJ2-2; D not certain. The CDR3 loop spans 15 amino acids. The germline CDR1 and CDR2 sequences are DFQATT and SNEGSKA (reference sequence). Trimming took off 0 bases at V and 4 bases at J, with 12 bases between the two ends. The CDR3 spells CSARDPRFTTGELFF. The CDR3 region has the DNA TGCAGTGCTAGAGATCCTAGATTCACCACCGGGGAGCTGTTTTTT.

This clonotype occurred many times. CDR3 DNA: TGTGCCAGCTCACGGCCAGGGGTAGCCACAGATACGCAGTATTTT. Residues: CASSRPGVATDTQYF. The chain uses TRBV18 and TRBJ2-3; D may be TRBD1 (6 bases). CDR1 and CDR2 (germline): KGHSH, LQKENI. V shed 4 bases and J shed 2 bases, with 13 bases lying between them. CDR3 length: 15 residues. The full variable domain, with the rest looked up from reference TRBV18 and TRBJ2-3, is NAGVMQNPRHLVRRRGQEARLRCSPMKGHSHVYWYRQLPEEGLKFMVYLQKENIIDESGMPKERFSAEFPKEGPSILRIQQVVRGDSAAYFCASSRPGVATDTQYFGPGTRLTVL.

This clonotype showed up just a few times. The CDR3 is CASIIRRGTGELFF. DNA for the CDR3: TGTGCCAGCATCATTAGACGGGGGACGGGGGAGCTGTTTTTT. V usage is TRBV7-2 and J usage is TRBJ2-2, with D possibly matching TRBD2 (6 bases). Trimming removed 7 bases from V and 8 bases from J, with 17 bases in between. Germline V CDR1 and CDR2: SGHTA, FQGNSA. The CDR3 has 14 amino acids. The complete variable domain, with remaining parts taken from reference TRBV7-2 and TRBJ2-2, reads GAGVSQSPSNKVTEKGKDVELRCDPISGHTALYWYRQSLGQGLEFLIYFQGNSAPDKSGLPSDRFSAERTGGSVSTLTIQRTQQEDSAVYLCASIIRRGTGELFFGEGSRLTVL.

This clonotype was seen a handful of times. The chain combines TRBV6-2 or TRBV6-3 with TRBJ2-1; 13 bases fit TRBD2. The CDR3 loop spans 18 amino acids. CDR1 and CDR2 (germline): MNHEY, SVGEGT. J lost 3 bases, V lost 5 bases, and 10 bases had no gene match. Here the CDR3 reads CASSRLAGGPNFYNEQFF. For the CDR3, the DNA is TGTGCCAGCAGTCGACTAGCGGGGGGCCCTAACTTCTACAATGAGCAGTTCTTC.

This clonotype was found a few times. The chain uses TRBV18 and TRBJ1-2; D ambiguous. The CDR3 has 13 amino acids. V was trimmed by 3 bases and J by 2 bases, leaving 7 bases between them. The germline gives CDR1 KGHSH, CDR2 LQKENI. CDR3: CASSPNENYGYTF. CDR3 nucleotide sequence: TGTGCCAGCTCACCTAACGAGAACTATGGCTACACCTTC.

The genes are TRBV10-3 and TRBJ2-7, with 8 bases identical to TRBD2. J gave up 7 bases and V 10 bases, and 9 bases lay outside the gene matches. CDR3 size: 12 residues. Per germline, CDR1 ENHRY and CDR2 SYGVKD. The CDR3 sequence: CATLGLAGEQYF. CDR3 coding DNA: TGTGCCACCCTTGGACTAGCCGGGGAGCAGTACTTC.

This clonotype has a count of ten or more. This chain connects TRBV13 to TRBJ2-2; 8 nucleotides align to TRBD2. The V gene end was trimmed by 2 bases and the J gene end by 3 bases; junction bases not matched to a gene: 8. Germline CDR1 reads PRHDT; CDR2 reads FYEKMQ (reference sequence). The CDR3 spans 17 residues. In DNA, the CDR3 is TGTGCCAGCAGCTTAAGTGGGCAAGCGGGAGACACCGGGGAGCTGTTTTTT. It codes for CASSLSGQAGDTGELFF.

This clonotype was counted once. A single base separates this from a much larger clone, so it may be a read error. The missing conserved phenylalanine or tryptophan at the end of this CDR3 makes a read error likely. This chain uses TRBV7-2 with TRBJ1-1, with D unresolved. Germline V gene lookup returns CDR1 SGHTA and CDR2 FQGNSA. V was shortened by 3 bases and J by 0 bases, with 5 bases between the two germline ends. CDR3 size: 13 residues. As DNA, the CDR3 is TGTGCCAGCAGCTTTTCCCTGAACACTGAAGCTTTCCTT. Its translation is CASSFSLNTEAFL.

This clonotype was detected a few times. The chain links TRBV7-9 to TRBJ2-4; 8 bases line up with TRBD1. CDR1 SEHNR and CDR2 FQNEAQ come from the germline V gene (reference sequence). This CDR3 has 14 residues. J was trimmed by 6 bases and V by 3 bases; bases with no gene match: 4. The CDR3 DNA sequence: TGTGCCAGCAGCTTCTCCGGGACAGGAAACATTCAGTACTTC. This sequence encodes CASSFSGTGNIQYF.

This clonotype was detected a few times. The J gene is TRBJ2-1, the V gene TRBV11-2, with 10 nucleotides matching TRBD2. The V segment lost 2 bases and the J segment 8 bases; nucleotides outside the gene matches: 6. This CDR3 contains 15 residues. Germline V gene sequence: CDR1 SGHAT, CDR2 FQNNGV. The CDR3 spells CASSLMSGGADEQFF. CDR3 in DNA: TGTGCCAGCAGCTTAATGAGCGGGGGGGCCGATGAGCAGTTCTTC.

A few counts support this clonotype. In DNA, the CDR3 is TGTGCCAGCAGCTTAGAAACAGGGAGCCCCCCGGCAGATACGCAGTATTTT. This encodes CASSLETGSPPADTQYF. The gene calls are TRBV7-8 and TRBJ2-3, with D possibly matching TRBD1 (6 bases). This CDR3 spans 17 amino acids. Looked up from germline, CDR1 is SGHVS and CDR2 is FQNEAQ. Trimming left V 1 base short and J 4 bases short, with 18 bases between.

The V call is TRBV9, the J call TRBJ2-3; D ambiguous. The CDR3 totals 14 residues. Germline CDR1 and CDR2: SGDLS and YYNGEE. Trimming pared 4 bases from V and 5 bases from J, leaving 14 bases between. The CDR3 spells CASSPRYNEDTQYF. DNA of the CDR3: TGTGCCAGCAGCCCCCGCTACAATGAAGATACGCAGTATTTT.

This clonotype showed up many times. The rearrangement uses TRBV28 and TRBJ1-4, with D unclear. Germline lookup yields CDR1 MDHEN and CDR2 SYDVKM. This CDR3 is built from 14 residues. V shed 8 bases and J shed 5 bases, with 15 bases lying between them. The CDR3 region is CASGLSKENEKLFF. In DNA form, the CDR3 reads TGTGCCAGCGGCCTATCCAAGGAGAATGAAAAACTGTTTTTT.

This clonotype was counted only a few times. V usage is TRBV20-1 and J usage is TRBJ2-3, with D perhaps matching TRBD2 (6 bases). Between the trimmed V and J ends, which lost 8 bases and 1 base, there was a span of 10 bases. This CDR3 comprises 12 residues. The germline V gene encodes CDR1 DFQATT and CDR2 SNEGSKA (reference sequence). CDR3 sequence reads: CSRDLGTDTQYF. DNA of the CDR3: TGCAGTAGGGACTTGGGCACAGATACGCAGTATTTT.

This clonotype was counted ten times or more. The rearrangement joins TRBV20-1 to TRBJ2-1; 7 nucleotides match TRBD1. Germline CDR1 is DFQATT and CDR2 is SNEGSKA (reference sequence). The CDR3 contains 13 residues. Here the CDR3 reads CRVHRGSNNEQFF. CDR3 bases: TGCAGGGTCCACAGGGGATCTAACAATGAGCAGTTCTTC.

This clonotype occurred a few times. This chain uses TRBV12-3 or TRBV12-4 with TRBJ2-7, with D possibly TRBD2 on 7 matching bases. Trimming took 7 bases from V and 6 from J, leaving 13 bases between them. This CDR3 spans 12 amino acids. CDR3 amino acids: CASTVGGAEQYF. The CDR3 DNA reads as TGTGCCAGCACCGTAGGGGGGGCCGAGCAGTACTTC.

This clonotype was detected many times. The chain uses TRBV29-1 and TRBJ1-2; D call uncertain. The CDR3 extends over 14 amino acids. With 0 bases removed from V and 5 bases from J, the gap between germline ends came to 13 bases. Germline V gene data show CDR1 as SQVTM and CDR2 as ANQGSEA. CDR3 sequence reads: CSVEEINRRYGYTF. The CDR3 DNA is TGCAGCGTTGAAGAAATCAACCGTCGATATGGCTACACCTTC.

This clonotype appeared many times. CDR3 residues: CSVGGLNTDTQYF. The CDR3 DNA sequence: TGCAGCGTTGGGGGACTTAACACAGATACGCAGTATTTT. V and J are TRBV29-1 and TRBJ2-3, with TRBD2 as a possible D gene (6 bases). Germline assignment: CDR1 SQVTM and CDR2 ANQGSEA. The CDR3 consists of 13 residues. V was cut by 4 bases and J by 2 bases, with 10 bases left in between.

At least ten counts were recorded for this clonotype. The genes are TRBV5-5 and TRBJ2-2; 7 bases line up with TRBD1. CDR3 size: 15 residues. The junction had 4 bases not matched to a gene; V was cut back by 5 bases and J by 0 bases. Germline loops: CDR1 SGHKS, CDR2 YYEKEE (reference sequence). The CDR3 spells CASRPTGSNTGELFF. The DNA for the CDR3 is TGTGCCAGCAGACCGACAGGGTCGAACACCGGGGAGCTGTTTTTT. The full variable domain, completed using reference TRBV5-5 and TRBJ2-2, is DAGVTQSPTHLIKTRGQQVTLRCSPISGHKSVSWYQQVLGQGPQFIFQYYEKEERGRGNFPDRFSARQFPNYSSELNVNALLLGDSALYLCASRPTGSNTGELFFGEGSRLTVL.

This clonotype was seen once. The J gene is TRBJ2-7, the V gene TRBV7-9, with D perhaps matching TRBD2 (5 bases). The V end was cut by 5 bases, the J end by 0 bases, with 11 bases between. This CDR3 has 14 amino acids. Germline assignment: CDR1 SEHNR and CDR2 FQNEAQ (reference sequence). Here the CDR3 DNA reads TGTGCCAGCAGCCAAGGACTGAACTCCTACGAGCAGTACTTC. Protein sequence: CASSQGLNSYEQYF.

This clonotype appeared a few times. The J gene is TRBJ2-5, the V gene TRBV7-2; D is unclear. Between the trimmed V and J ends, which lost 5 bases and 4 bases, there was a span of 8 bases. The CDR3 totals 12 residues. The germline gives CDR1 SGHTA, CDR2 FQGNSA. The CDR3 coding sequence is TGTGCCAGCAGCCAGCGAAGAGAGACCCAGTACTTC. Translated, it gives CASSQRRETQYF.

V is TRBV28 and J is TRBJ2-7; maybe TRBD2 (6 bases). V was shortened by 11 bases and J by 3 bases, with 20 bases between the two germline ends. The CDR3 consists of 14 residues. Germline V gene sequence: CDR1 MDHEN, CDR2 SYDVKM. The CDR3 nucleotides read TGTGCCTCGTTGCGCGGGGACGGAATCTACGAGCAGTACTTC. Translated, it gives CASLRGDGIYEQYF.

V is TRBV12-3 or TRBV12-4 and J is TRBJ1-2, with D maybe TRBD1 (5 bases). CDR3 length: 13 residues. V lost 0 bases to trimming and J lost 8 bases, with 10 bases between them. This CDR3 reads CASSLAGAVGYTF. In DNA, the CDR3 is TGTGCCAGCAGTTTAGCAGGGGCAGTCGGCTACACCTTC.

The chain recombines TRBV4-1 with TRBJ2-1; TRBD1 is a possible D gene (5 bases). V shed 0 bases and J shed 14 bases, with 8 bases lying between them. Germline V CDR1 and CDR2: MGHRA, YSYEKL. This CDR3 contains 11 residues. CDR3 sequence reads: CASSQDRVEFF. For the CDR3, the DNA is TGCGCCAGCAGCCAAGACAGGGTGGAGTTCTTC.

The chain uses TRBV15 and TRBJ2-1; perhaps TRBD2 as D (6 bases). The CDR3 sequence is 18 residues long. The V end was cut by 5 bases, the J end by 0 bases, with 20 bases between. CDR1 LNHNV and CDR2 YYDKDF come from the germline V gene (reference sequence). The CDR3 spells CATSYGRLATSSYNEQFF. DNA of the CDR3: TGTGCCACCAGCTACGGGAGACTCGCCACCTCCTCCTACAATGAGCAGTTCTTC.

The chain has TRBV29-1 and TRBJ2-3; no definite D call. Germline CDR1 and CDR2: SQVTM and ANQGSEA. Trimming took off 7 bases at V and 10 bases at J, with 9 bases between the two ends. The CDR3 loop spans 9 amino acids. This CDR3 is CSAAHPQYF. The CDR3 DNA is TGCAGCGCAGCTCACCCGCAGTATTTT.

V and J are TRBV29-1 and TRBJ2-1; D remains ambiguous. In germline, CDR1 is SQVTM, CDR2 ANQGSEA. This CDR3 spans 10 amino acids. V lost 7 bases to trimming and J lost 5 bases, with 6 bases between them. The CDR3 here is CSGRNNEQFF. The DNA for the CDR3 is TGCAGCGGTAGGAACAATGAGCAGTTCTTC.

The chain carries TRBV11-2 and TRBJ2-5, with a possible D match to TRBD2 (5 bases). Germline assignment: CDR1 SGHAT and CDR2 FQNNGV. The CDR3 is 14 amino acids. The V end lost 2 bases, the J end lost 5 bases, and 12 bases lay between the germline ends. DNA for the CDR3: TGTGCCAGCAGCTTAATGTCTTCGGGGGAGACCCAGTACTTC. Protein: CASSLMSSGETQYF.

This clonotype was counted many times. This sequence joins TRBV28 and TRBJ2-7; TRBD1 is a possible D gene (7 bases). Per the germline V gene, CDR1 is MDHEN and CDR2 is SYDVKM. There are 14 residues in the CDR3. With 3 bases removed from V and 4 bases from J, the gap between germline ends came to 13 bases. The CDR3 loop reads CASSFVQGRYEQYF. The CDR3 bases are TGTGCCAGCAGTTTCGTACAGGGGAGGTACGAGCAGTACTTC.

This sequence joins TRBV19 and TRBJ1-4, with D maybe TRBD1 (5 bases). CDR1 LNHDA and CDR2 SQIVND come from the germline V gene (reference sequence). V shed 3 bases and J shed 8 bases, with 10 bases lying between them. This CDR3 contains 13 residues. The CDR3: CASSIGREEKLFF. Here the CDR3 DNA reads TGTGCCAGTAGTATCGGCAGGGAAGAAAAACTGTTTTTT.